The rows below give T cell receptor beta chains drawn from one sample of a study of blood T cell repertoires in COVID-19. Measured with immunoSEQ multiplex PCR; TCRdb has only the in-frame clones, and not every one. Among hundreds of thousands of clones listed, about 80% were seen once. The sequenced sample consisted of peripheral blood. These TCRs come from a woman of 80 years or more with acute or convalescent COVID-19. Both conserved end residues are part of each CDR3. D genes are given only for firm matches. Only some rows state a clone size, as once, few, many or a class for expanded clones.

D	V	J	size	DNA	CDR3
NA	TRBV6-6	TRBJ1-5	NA	TGTGCCAGCAGTTACTATCAGGGCAATCAGCCCCAGCATTTT	CASSYYQGNQPQHF
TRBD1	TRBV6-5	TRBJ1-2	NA	TGTGCCAGCAGTTACTCGTACAGGGGAAATGGCTACACCTTC	CASSYSYRGNGYTF
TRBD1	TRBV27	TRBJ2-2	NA	TGTGCCAGCAGGGGACAGGGGTTCGGGGAGCTGTTTTTT	CASRGQGFGELFF
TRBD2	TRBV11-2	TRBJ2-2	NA	TGTGCCAGCAGCTTATTACCTAGCGGGAGAAACACCGGGGAGCTGTTTTTT	CASSLLPSGRNTGELFF
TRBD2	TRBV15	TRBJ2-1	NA	TGTGCCACAGCAGGACTAGCAGGTCGGACCAATGAGCAGTTCTTC	CATAGLAGRTNEQFF
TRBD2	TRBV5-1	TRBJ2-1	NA	TGCGCCAGCAGCTTGTTGACCCTAGCGGGGCTCACAAATGAGCAGTTCTTC	CASSLLTLAGLTNEQFF
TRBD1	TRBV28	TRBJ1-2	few	TGTGCCAGCAGTCTAAGGACAGGAAGTGGCTACACCTTC	CASSLRTGSGYTF
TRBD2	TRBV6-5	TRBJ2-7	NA	TGTGCCAGCAGGAGAGCGGGACCCCCCTACGAGCAGTACTTC	CASRRAGPPYEQYF
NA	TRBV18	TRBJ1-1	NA	TGTGCCAGCTCCGTTTTAGGACAGTCTGAAGCTTTCTTT	CASSVLGQSEAFF
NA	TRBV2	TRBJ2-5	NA	TGTGCCAGCAGCCTCCGGGAGTCGAAGACCCAGTACTTC	CASSLRESKTQYF
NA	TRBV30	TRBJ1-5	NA	TGTGCCTGGAGTCAGGGCAATAGCAATCAGCCCCAGCATTTT	CAWSQGNSNQPQHF
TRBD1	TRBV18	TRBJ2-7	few	TGTGCCAGCTCGCCCGGGACAGCTTACGAGCAGTACTTC	CASSPGTAYEQYF
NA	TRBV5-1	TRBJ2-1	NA	TGCGCCAGCAGCTTGTCCGGGGACAATGAGCAGTTCTTC	CASSLSGDNEQFF
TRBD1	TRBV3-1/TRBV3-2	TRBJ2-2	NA	TGTGCCAGCAGCCAACGGACAGGATGGAACACCGGGGAGCTGTTTTTT	CASSQRTGWNTGELFF
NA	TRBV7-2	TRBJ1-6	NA	TGTGCCAGCAGCTTAGCCACTTTAAATTCACCCCTCCACTTT	CASSLATLNSPLHF
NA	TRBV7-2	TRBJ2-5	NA	TGTGCCAGCAGCTTAGGTGGGAGGAGGGAGACCCAGTACTTC	CASSLGGRRETQYF
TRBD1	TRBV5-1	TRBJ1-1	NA	TGCGCCAGCAGCCTGGGACAGGGGGCTTTGAACACTGAAGCTTTCTTT	CASSLGQGALNTEAFF
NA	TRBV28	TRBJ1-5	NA	TGTGCCAGCAGTTTTTTTCAGGGCCAAGGTCAGCCCCAGCATTTT	CASSFFQGQGQPQHF
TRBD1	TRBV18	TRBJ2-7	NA	TGTGCCAGCTCACCGGCACAGGGGGGCTACGAGCAGTACTTC	CASSPAQGGYEQYF
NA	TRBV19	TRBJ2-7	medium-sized	TGTGCCAGTAGTATTAATCTGGGACACATCTACGAGCAGTACTTC	CASSINLGHIYEQYF
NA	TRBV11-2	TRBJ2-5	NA	TGTGCCAGCAGCTTAGTAGCCCTGGAAGAGACCCAGTACTTC	CASSLVALEETQYF
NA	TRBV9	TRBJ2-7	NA	TGTGCCAGCAGCGGGGGACTCTCCTACGAGCAGTACTTC	CASSGGLSYEQYF
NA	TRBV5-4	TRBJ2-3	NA	TGTGCCAGCAATTATAGGGGGGGCCGGACTGTTTCAGATACGCAGTATTTT	CASNYRGGRTVSDTQYF
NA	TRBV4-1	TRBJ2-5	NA	TGCGCCAGCAGCCAAGACATGTCGGGGGCAGGGGGAGAGACCCAGTACTTC	CASSQDMSGAGGETQYF
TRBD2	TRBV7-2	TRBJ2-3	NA	TGTGCCAGCAGCGCGGGACTAGCTAACACAGATACGCAGTATTTT	CASSAGLANTDTQYF
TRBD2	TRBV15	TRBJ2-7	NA	TGTGCCACCAGCAGAGATCTCGTAGCGGGAGGGTTCGAGCAGTACTTC	CATSRDLVAGGFEQYF
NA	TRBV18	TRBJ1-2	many	TGTGCCAGCTCACCATCGGGATTTAACTATGGCTACACCTTC	CASSPSGFNYGYTF
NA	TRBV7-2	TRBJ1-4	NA	TGTGCCAGCAGCTTATGGGGGCAGGAGGAAAAACTGTTTTTT	CASSLWGQEEKLFF
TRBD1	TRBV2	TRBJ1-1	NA	TGTGCCAGCAGCGCGGGACAGGTATTCATTGCGGAAGCTTTCTTT	CASSAGQVFIAEAFF
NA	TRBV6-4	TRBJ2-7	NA	TGTGCCAGCGACTCTACTAATTCCTACGAGCAGTACTTC	CASDSTNSYEQYF
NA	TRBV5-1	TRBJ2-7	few	TGCGCCAGCAGCTTGCCAGCCTACGAGCAGTACTTC	CASSLPAYEQYF
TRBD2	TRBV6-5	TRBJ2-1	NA	TGTGCCAGCACCACTGGGCTAGCGGGAGCCAATGAGCAGTTCTTC	CASTTGLAGANEQFF
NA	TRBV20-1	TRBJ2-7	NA	TGCAGTGCTAGACTTAACTACGAGCAGTACTTC	CSARLNYEQYF
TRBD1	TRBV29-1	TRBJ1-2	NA	TGCAGCGTAGGGACAGGGGACTATGGCTACACCTTC	CSVGTGDYGYTF
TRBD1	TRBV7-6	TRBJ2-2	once	TGTGCCAGCAGCTTGAGGACAGGGACCACCGGGGAGCTGTTTTTT	CASSLRTGTTGELFF
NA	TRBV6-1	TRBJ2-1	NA	TGTGCCAGCAGTGACCGAATCTTCGGACAAGGCTCCTACAATGAGCAGTTCTTC	CASSDRIFGQGSYNEQFF
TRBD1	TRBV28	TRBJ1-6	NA	TGTGCCAGCAAGAGACAGGGAATAGGGAATTCACCCCTCCACTTT	CASKRQGIGNSPLHF
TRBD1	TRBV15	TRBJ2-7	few	TGTGCCACCGGAACAGGGGGAGCCTACGAGCAGTACTTC	CATGTGGAYEQYF
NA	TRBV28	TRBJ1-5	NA	TGTGCCAGCAGATCAGGGGAAGTCTTGGGCAATCAGCCCCAGCATTTT	CASRSGEVLGNQPQHF
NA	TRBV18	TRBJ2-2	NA	TGTGCCAGCTCACCTGGTGGCAGAAACACCGGGGAGCTGTTTTTT	CASSPGGRNTGELFF
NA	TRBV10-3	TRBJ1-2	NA	TGTGCCATCAGTGAGTCGGGTATAGCGCAGGGGTTTCGGGGCTACACCTTC	CAISESGIAQGFRGYTF
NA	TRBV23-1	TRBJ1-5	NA	TGCGCCAGCAGAGGGGGACATTCTCGCAATCAGCCCCAGCATTTT	CASRGGHSRNQPQHF
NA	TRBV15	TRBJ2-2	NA	TGTGCCACCAGCAGAGACACCCAACAGGGATGGACCGGGGAGCTGTTTTTT	CATSRDTQQGWTGELFF
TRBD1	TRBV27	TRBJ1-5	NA	TGTGCCAGCAGTTTAAAAGGGACAGGGTCATATAGCAATCAGCCCCAGCATTTT	CASSLKGTGSYSNQPQHF